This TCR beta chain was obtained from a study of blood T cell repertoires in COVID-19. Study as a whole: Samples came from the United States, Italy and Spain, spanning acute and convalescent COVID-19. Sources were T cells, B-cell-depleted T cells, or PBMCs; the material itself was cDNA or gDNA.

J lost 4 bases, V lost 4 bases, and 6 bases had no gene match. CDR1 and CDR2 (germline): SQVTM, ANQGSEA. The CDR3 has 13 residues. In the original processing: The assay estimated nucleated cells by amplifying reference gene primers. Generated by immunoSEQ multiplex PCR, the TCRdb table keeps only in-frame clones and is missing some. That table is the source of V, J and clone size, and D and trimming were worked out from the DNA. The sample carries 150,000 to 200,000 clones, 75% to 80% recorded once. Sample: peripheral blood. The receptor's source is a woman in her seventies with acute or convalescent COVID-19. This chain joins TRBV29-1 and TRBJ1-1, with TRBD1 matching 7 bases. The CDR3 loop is CSVVNRGATEAFF. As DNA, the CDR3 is TGCAGCGTTGTTAACAGGGGCGCCACTGAAGCTTTCTTT.